A selection of T cell receptor beta chains follows, all from one sample in a study of response to subunit inactivated influenza vaccine. TCRdb redid the calling of the RT-PCR reads with MiXCR, one entry per CDR3 protein. The sample includes approximately 290,000 distinct CDR3 sequences, approximately 21% of them seen just once. The sample was PBMCs from blood, taken 21 months after vaccination. The origin of the receptors is a man between 45 and 75 years old who received an inactivated influenza vaccine. Both conserved end residues are part of each CDR3. Each record gives: D gene, V gene, J gene, clone size, CDR3 DNA, CDR3 protein. The D gene is left open where the match is weak. Clone size, where shown, is once, few, many, or a class for clones that have expanded.

>NA|TRBV19|TRBJ1-5|many
TGTGCCAGTAGAAGGACACTCAATCAGCCCCAGCATTTT
CASRRTLNQPQHF
>NA|TRBV11-1|TRBJ2-2|NA
TGTGCCAGCAGCTACCCTTCGTTCCGGGCCCCCGGAGGGAGCACCGGGGAGCTGTTTTTT
CASSYPSFRAPGGSTGELFF
>NA|TRBV5-6|TRBJ1-4|NA
TGTGCCAGCAGCTTGGCCCGTGGGTCAGTTGGTGAAAAACTGTTTTTT
CASSLARGSVGEKLFF
>TRBD1|TRBV6-1|TRBJ2-7|NA
TGTGCCAGCAGTACGACGGGACAGGTCCCTACCGGGCAGTACTTC
CASSTTGQVPTGQYF
>NA|TRBV6-6|TRBJ1-1|NA
TGTGCCAGCAGTTACTCGGGGGCTGAAGCTTTCTTT
CASSYSGAEAFF
>TRBD1|TRBV6-2/TRBV6-3|TRBJ1-5|few
TGTGCCAGCAGCCGACAGGGGAGAAATCAGCCCCAGCATTTT
CASSRQGRNQPQHF
>TRBD2|TRBV20-1|TRBJ2-5|few
TGCAGTGCTAGAATGGCTAGCGGGGATTTGGAGACCCAGTACTTC
CSARMASGDLETQYF
>TRBD2|TRBV10-3|TRBJ2-1|few
TGTGCCATCAGTGGAGGAGAGACTAGCGGAGACTACAATGAGCAGTTCTTC
CAISGGETSGDYNEQFF
>NA|TRBV18|TRBJ1-1|many
TGTGCCAGCTCACCGCCGGGACTCGGTAAGCCTGAAGCTTTCTTT
CASSPPGLGKPEAFF
>NA|TRBV12-3/TRBV12-4|TRBJ2-3|few
TGTGCCAGCAGCTCTAGGCTCGGTGGCACAGATACGCAGTATTTT
CASSSRLGGTDTQYF
>NA|TRBV24-1|TRBJ2-1|NA
TGTGCCACCAGTGCCAGTTGGAATGAGCAGTTCTTC
CATSASWNEQFF
>NA|TRBV27|TRBJ1-1|few
TGTGCCAGCAGAACGACGGCGAACGCTGAAGCTTTCTTT
CASRTTANAEAFF
>NA|TRBV20-1|TRBJ1-1|few
TGCAGTGCTAGGGACAACATGAACACTGAAGCTTTCTTT
CSARDNMNTEAFF
>TRBD1|TRBV11-3|TRBJ1-2|NA
TGTGCCAGCAGCTCTTCCGTTGGGTTGAACAGGGGTGGCTATGGCTACACCTTC
CASSSSVGLNRGGYGYTF